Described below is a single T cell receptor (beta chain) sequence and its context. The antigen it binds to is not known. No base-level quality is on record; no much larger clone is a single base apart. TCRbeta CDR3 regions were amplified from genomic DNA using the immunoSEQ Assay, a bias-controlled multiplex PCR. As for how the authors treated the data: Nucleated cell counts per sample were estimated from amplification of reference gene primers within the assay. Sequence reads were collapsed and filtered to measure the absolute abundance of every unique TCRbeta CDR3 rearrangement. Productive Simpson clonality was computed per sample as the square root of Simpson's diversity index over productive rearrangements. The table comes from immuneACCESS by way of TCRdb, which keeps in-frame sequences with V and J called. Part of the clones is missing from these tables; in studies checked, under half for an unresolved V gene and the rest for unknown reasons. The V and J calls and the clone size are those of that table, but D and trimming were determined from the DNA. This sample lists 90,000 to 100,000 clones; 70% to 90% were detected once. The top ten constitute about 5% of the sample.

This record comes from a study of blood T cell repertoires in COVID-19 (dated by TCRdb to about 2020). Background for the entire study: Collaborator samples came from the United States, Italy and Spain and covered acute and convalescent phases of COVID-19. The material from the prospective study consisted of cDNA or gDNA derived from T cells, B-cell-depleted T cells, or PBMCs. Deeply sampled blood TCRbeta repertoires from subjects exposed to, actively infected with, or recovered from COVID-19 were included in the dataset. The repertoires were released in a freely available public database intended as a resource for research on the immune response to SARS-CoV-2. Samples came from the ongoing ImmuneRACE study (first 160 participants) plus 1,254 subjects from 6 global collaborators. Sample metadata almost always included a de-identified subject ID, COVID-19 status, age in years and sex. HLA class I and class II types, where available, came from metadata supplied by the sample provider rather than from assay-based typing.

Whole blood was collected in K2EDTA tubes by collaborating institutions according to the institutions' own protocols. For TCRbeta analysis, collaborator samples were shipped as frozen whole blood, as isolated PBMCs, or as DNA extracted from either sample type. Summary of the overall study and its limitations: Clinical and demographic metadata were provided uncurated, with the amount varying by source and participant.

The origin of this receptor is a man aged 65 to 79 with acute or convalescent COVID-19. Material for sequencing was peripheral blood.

Here is the DNA: TGTGCCAGCAGCTCCCGACGACAGTACTCTGGAAACACCATATATTTT. Its product reads: CASSSRRQYSGNTIYF. Recombination joined TRBV21-1 with TRBJ1-3; TRBD1, the table's D call, was not compared with the DNA. TRBV21-1 is a listed pseudogene. Measured from the cysteine to the phenylalanine, the CDR3 is 16 residues long. Of all the DNA, just the CDR3 is kept, 48 bases in frame from base 1.